This T cell receptor beta chain was recovered during a study of T-cell memory formation after mild COVID-19. TCRdb independently ran MiXCR on the 5' RACE reads; one entry per CDR3 protein. The sample yields 45,000 to 50,000 distinct CDR3 sequences, 5.5% to 7.5% seen once. CDR1 and CDR2 from the germline V gene are MNHEY and SVGEGT. The CDR3 has 14 amino acids. Trimming took 2 bases from V and 7 from J, leaving 12 bases between them. Sequences were obtained from PBMCs or a T cell subset sorted from them (not recorded which). This sequence was found in a young man who had mild COVID-19 (a few samples of this study predate the infection). Cell type and time point are not known. The J gene is TRBJ1-5, the V gene TRBV6-2 or TRBV6-3; the D gene is possibly TRBD1 (5 bases). The CDR3 nucleotides are TGTGCCAGCAGTTACCCGGGGCGGGGGCAGCCCCAGCATTTT. Encoded protein: CASSYPGRGQPQHF.